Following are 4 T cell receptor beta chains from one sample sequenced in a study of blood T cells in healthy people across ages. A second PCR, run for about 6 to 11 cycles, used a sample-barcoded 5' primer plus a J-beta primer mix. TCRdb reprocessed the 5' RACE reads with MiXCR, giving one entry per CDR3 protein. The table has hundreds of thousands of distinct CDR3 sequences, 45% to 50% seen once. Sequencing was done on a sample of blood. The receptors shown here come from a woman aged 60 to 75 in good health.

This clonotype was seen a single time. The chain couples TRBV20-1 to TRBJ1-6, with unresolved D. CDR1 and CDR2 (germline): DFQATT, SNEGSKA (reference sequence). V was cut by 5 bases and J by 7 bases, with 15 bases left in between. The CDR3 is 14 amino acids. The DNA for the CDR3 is TGCAGTGCTCTAACGACACAGCAAAATTCACCCCTCCACTTT. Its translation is CSALTTQQNSPLHF.

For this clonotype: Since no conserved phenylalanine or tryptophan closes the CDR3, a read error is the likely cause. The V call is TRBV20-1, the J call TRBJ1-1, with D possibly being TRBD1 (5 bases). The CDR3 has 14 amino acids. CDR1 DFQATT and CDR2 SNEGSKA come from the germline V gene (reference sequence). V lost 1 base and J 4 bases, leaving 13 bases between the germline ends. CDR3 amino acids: CSARGAGKATEAFS. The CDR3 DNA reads TGCAGTGCTAGAGGGGCAGGGAAGGCCACTGAAGCTTTCTCT.

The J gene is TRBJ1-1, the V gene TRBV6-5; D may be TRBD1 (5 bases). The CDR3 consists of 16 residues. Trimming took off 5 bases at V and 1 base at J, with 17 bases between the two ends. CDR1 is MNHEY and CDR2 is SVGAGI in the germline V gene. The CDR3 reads CASSPWARASNTEAFF. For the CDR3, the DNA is TGTGCCAGCAGTCCCTGGGCCAGGGCATCGAACACTGAAGCTTTCTTT.

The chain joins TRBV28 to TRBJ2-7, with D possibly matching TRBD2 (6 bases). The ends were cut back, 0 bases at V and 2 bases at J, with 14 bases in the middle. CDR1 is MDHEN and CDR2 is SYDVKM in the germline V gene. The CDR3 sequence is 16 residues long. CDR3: CASSLWAGLGTYEQYF. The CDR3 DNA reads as TGTGCCAGCAGTTTATGGGCGGGGTTGGGGACCTACGAGCAGTACTTC.